This T cell receptor (beta chain) stems from a study of early T cells in non-severe SARS-CoV-2 infection. This clonotype was observed a few times. TCRdb reprocessed the 5' RACE reads with MiXCR, giving one entry per CDR3 protein. The sample carries about 56,000 distinct CDR3 sequences, about 10% recorded once. Trimming took off 2 bases at V and 9 bases at J, with 17 bases between the two ends. Germline CDR1 SGHAT, CDR2 FQNNGV. The CDR3 has 15 amino acids. Sequencing was performed on whole blood. This rearrangement joins TRBV11-2 to TRBJ2-1; D is ambiguous. The origin of this receptor is an adult who was a healthcare worker with PCR-confirmed SARS-CoV-2 infection or an uninfected control (not recorded which). The DNA for the CDR3 is TGTGCCAGCAGCTTAAGAGGCCTTCGAAGCACTGAGCAGTTCTTC. Translation gives CASSLRGLRSTEQFF. The whole variable domain, remainder taken from reference TRBV11-2 and TRBJ2-1, is EAGVAQSPRYKIIEKRQSVAFWCNPISGHATLYWYQQILGQGPKLLIQFQNNGVVDDSQLPKDRFSAERLKGVDSTLKIQPAKLEDSAVYLCASSLRGLRSTEQFFGPGTRLTVL.